Listed here is a single T cell receptor beta chain. Its antigen remains unknown. CDR3 size: 14 residues. The germline V gene has CDR1 KGHDR and CDR2 SFDVKD. These data are taken from a study of T cells expressing NK-cell markers. Broader study findings: Roughly six donors showed dominant NKG2C+ clonotypes comprising roughly 1.0-7.0% of their CD8+ T cells. Among four donors, these clonotypes also ranked first in the CD3+CD56-NKG2C+ fraction.

TCRdb re-called the 5' RACE reads; one entry per CDR3 protein, DNA not given. Recorded for this sample: some 440,000 distinct CDR3 sequences. This clonotype was sampled from a woman aged 50 to 60 in good health. The V gene is TRBV24-1, the J gene TRBJ2-3; TCRdb proposes TRBD2, but this gene call is untestable without DNA. Sequences were obtained from blood T cells: a sorted CD56 or NKG2C T cell subset, CD4+ or CD8+ T cells, or bulk PBMC T cells (not recorded which). This CDR3 reads CATNGGGFTDTQYF.